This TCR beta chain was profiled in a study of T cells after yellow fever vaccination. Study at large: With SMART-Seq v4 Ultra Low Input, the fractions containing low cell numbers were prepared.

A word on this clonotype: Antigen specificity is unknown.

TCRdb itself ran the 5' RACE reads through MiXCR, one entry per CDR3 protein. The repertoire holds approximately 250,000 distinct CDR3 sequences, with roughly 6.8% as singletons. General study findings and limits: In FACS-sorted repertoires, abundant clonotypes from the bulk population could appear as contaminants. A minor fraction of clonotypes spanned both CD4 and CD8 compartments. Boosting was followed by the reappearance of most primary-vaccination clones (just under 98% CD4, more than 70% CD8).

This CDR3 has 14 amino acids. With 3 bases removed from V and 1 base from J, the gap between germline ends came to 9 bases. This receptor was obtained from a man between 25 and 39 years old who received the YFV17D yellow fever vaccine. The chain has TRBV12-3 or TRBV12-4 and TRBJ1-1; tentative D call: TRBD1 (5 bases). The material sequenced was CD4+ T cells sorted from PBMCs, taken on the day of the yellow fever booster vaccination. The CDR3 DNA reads TGTGCCAGCAGTTTTTCGGGGCCGAACACTGAAGCTTTCTTT. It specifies CASSFSGPNTEAFF.